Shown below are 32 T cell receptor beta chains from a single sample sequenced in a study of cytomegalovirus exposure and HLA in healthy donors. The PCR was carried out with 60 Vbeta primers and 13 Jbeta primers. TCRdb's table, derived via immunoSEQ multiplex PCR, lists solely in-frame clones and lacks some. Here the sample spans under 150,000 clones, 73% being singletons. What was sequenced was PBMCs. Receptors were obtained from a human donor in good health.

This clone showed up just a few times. In DNA form, the CDR3 reads TGTGCCAGCAGCTTAGACAGGGATTCACCCCTCCACTTT. Translation: CASSLDRDSPLHF. This rearrangement joins TRBV11-3 to TRBJ1-6; a weak D match, TRBD1 (5 bases). The CDR3 loop spans 13 amino acids. Trimming cost V 0 bases and J 8 bases, with 5 bases left between them. From germline, CDR1 is SGHNT and CDR2 YENEEA.

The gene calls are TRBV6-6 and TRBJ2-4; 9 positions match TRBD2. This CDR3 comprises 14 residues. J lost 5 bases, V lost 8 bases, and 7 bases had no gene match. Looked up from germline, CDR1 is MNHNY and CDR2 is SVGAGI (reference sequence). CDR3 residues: CASAGGFVENIQYF. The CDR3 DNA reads TGTGCCAGCGCGGGGGGGTTTGTGGAAAACATTCAGTACTTC.

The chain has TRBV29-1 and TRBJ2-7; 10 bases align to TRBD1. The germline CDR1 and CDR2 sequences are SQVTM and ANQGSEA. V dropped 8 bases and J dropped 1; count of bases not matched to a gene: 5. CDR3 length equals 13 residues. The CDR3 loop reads CSTRTGGSYEQYF. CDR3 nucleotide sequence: TGCAGCACTAGGACAGGGGGATCCTACGAGCAGTACTTC.

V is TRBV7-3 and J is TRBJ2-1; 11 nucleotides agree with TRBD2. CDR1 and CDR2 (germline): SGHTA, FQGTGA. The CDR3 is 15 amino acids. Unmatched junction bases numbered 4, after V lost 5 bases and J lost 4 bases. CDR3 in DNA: TGTGCCAGCAGCCTACTAGCGGGGGCATACAATGAGCAGTTCTTC. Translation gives CASSLLAGAYNEQFF.

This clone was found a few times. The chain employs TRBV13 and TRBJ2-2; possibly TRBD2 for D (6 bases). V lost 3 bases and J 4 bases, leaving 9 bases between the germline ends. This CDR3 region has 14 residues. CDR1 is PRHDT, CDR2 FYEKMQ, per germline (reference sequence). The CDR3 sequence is CASSFKGGTGELFF. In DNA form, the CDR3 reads TGTGCCAGCAGCTTCAAGGGAGGCACCGGGGAGCTGTTTTTT.

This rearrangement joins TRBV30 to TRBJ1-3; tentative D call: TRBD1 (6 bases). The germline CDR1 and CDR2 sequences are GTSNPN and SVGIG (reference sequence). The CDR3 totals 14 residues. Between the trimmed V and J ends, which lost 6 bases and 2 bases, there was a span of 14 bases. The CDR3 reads CACRTDSTGNTIYF. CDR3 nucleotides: TGTGCCTGCCGGACAGACTCAACTGGAAACACCATATATTTT.

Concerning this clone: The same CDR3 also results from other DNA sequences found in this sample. The CDR3 sequence: CASSLLAYNEQFF. For the CDR3, the DNA is TGTGCCAGCAGTTTGTTAGCATACAATGAGCAGTTCTTC. The chain carries TRBV27 and TRBJ2-1; no definite D call. V gave up 3 bases and J gave up 4 bases, with 7 bases separating them. The CDR3 consists of 13 residues. The germline gives CDR1 MNHEY, CDR2 SMNVEV (reference sequence).

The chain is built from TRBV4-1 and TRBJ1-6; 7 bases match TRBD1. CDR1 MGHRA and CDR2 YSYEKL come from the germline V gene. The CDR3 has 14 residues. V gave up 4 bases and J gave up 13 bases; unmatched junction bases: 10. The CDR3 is CASSPGQSVGPLHF. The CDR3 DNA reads TGCGCCAGCAGCCCGGGACAGAGCGTTGGGCCCCTCCACTTT.

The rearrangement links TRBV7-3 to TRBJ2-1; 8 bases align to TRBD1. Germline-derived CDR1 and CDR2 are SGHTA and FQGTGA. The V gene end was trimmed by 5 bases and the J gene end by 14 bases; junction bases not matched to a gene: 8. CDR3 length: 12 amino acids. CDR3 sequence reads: CASSPGTGVEFF. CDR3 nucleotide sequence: TGTGCCAGCAGCCCAGGGACAGGTGTTGAGTTCTTC.

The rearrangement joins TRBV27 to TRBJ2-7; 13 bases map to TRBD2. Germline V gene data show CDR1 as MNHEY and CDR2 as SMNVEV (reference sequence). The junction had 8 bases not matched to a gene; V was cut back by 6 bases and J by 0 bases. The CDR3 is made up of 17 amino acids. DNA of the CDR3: TGTGCCAGCAGCCCTTGGACTAGCGGGAGTTCCTCCTACGAGCAGTACTTC. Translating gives CASSPWTSGSSSYEQYF.

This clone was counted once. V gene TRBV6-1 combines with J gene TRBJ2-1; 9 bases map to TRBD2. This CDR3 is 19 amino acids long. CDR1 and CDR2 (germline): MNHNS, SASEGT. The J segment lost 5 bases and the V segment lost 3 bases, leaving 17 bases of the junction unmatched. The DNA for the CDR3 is TGTGCCAGCAGTGAGTCTCCTTACGAGTCTGCGGGAGGGAACAATGAGCAGTTCTTC. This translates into CASSESPYESAGGNNEQFF.

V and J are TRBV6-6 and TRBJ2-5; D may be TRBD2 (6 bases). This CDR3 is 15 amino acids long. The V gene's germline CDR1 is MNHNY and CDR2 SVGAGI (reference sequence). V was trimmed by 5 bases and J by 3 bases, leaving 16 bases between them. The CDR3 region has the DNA TGTGCCAGCAGTCCGCGGGGTTTGAGGGAAGAGACCCAGTACTTC. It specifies CASSPRGLREETQYF.

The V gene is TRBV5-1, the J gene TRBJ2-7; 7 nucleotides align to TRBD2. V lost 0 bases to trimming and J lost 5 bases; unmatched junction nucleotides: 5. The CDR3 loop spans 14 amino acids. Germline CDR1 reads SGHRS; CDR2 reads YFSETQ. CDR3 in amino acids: CASSLAFLADEQYF. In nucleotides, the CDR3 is TGCGCCAGCAGCTTGGCATTTCTAGCGGACGAGCAGTACTTC.

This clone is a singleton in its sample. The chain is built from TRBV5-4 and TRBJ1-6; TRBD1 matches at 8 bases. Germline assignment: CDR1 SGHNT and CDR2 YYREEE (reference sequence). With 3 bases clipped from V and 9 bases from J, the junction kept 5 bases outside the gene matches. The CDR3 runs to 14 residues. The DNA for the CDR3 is TGTGCCAGCAGCTCGGACAGGGCGGTTTCACCCCTCCACTTT. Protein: CASSSDRAVSPLHF.

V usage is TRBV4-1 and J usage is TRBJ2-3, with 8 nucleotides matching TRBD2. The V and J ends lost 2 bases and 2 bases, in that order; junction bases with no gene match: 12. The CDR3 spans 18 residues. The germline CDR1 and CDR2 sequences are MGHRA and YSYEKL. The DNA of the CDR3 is TGCGCCAGCAGCCAAACGGGGGGGGCTAGCGGGTTCACAGATACGCAGTATTTT. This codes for CASSQTGGASGFTDTQYF.

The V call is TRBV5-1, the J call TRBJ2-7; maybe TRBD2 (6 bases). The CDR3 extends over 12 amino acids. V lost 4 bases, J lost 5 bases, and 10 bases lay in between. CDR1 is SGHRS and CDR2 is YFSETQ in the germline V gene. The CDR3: CASSIGEDEQYF. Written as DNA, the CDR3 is TGCGCCAGCAGCATCGGGGAGGACGAGCAGTACTTC.

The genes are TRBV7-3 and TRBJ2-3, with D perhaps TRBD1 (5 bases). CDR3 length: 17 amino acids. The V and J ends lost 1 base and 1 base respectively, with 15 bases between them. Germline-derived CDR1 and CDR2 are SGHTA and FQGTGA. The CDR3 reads CASSLSDSRAGTDTQYF. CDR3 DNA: TGTGCCAGCAGCTTAAGTGACAGTCGGGCGGGCACAGATACGCAGTATTTT. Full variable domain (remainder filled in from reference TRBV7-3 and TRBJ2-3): GAGVSQTPSNKVTEKGKYVELRCDPISGHTALYWYRQSLGQGPEFLIYFQGTGAADDSGLPNDRFFAVRPEGSVSTLKIQRTERGDSAVYLCASSLSDSRAGTDTQYFGPGTRLTVL.

The CDR3, as DNA: TGTGCCAGCAGTGAAGCGGGACTAGCGGGAGTGATGGTTTACAATGAGCAGTTCTTC. Translated: CASSEAGLAGVMVYNEQFF. The chain joins TRBV6-1 to TRBJ2-1; 14 bases are shared with TRBD2. Trimming cost V 0 bases and J 4 bases; bases outside gene matches: 8. Germline V gene sequence: CDR1 MNHNS, CDR2 SASEGT. The CDR3 consists of 19 residues.

In DNA, the CDR3 is TGTGCCTGGAGTACGGACAGGGGGCGGACACCCCTCCACTTT. It yields the protein CAWSTDRGRTPLHF. This chain links TRBV30 with TRBJ1-6; 11 nucleotides line up with TRBD1. In germline, CDR1 is GTSNPN, CDR2 SVGIG (reference sequence). The CDR3 spans 14 residues. Trimming cost V 2 bases and J 11 bases; bases outside gene matches: 5.

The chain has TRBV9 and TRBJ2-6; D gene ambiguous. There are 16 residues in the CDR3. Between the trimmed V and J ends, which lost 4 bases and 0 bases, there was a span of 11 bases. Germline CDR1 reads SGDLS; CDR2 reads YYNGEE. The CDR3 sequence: CASSPSVNSGANVLTF. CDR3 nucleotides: TGTGCCAGCAGCCCATCAGTTAACTCTGGGGCCAACGTCCTGACTTTC.

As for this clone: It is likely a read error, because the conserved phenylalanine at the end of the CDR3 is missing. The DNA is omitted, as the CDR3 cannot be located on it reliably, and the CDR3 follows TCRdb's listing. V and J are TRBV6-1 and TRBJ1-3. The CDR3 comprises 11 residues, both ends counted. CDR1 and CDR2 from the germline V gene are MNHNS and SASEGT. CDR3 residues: CASSESSLRGD.

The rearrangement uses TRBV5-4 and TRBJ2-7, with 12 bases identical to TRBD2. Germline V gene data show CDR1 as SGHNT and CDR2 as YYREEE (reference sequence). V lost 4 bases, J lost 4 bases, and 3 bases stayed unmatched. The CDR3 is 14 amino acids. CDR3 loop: CASSETSGSYEQYF. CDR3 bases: TGTGCCAGCAGCGAGACTAGCGGGAGTTACGAGCAGTACTTC.

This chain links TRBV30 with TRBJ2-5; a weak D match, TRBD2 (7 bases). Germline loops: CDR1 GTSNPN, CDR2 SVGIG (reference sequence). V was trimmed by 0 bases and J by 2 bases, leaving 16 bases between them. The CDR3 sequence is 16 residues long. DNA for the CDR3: TGTGCCTGGAGTGTAGGCGGGGGCAGCATTCAAGAGACCCAGTACTTC. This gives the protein CAWSVGGGSIQETQYF.

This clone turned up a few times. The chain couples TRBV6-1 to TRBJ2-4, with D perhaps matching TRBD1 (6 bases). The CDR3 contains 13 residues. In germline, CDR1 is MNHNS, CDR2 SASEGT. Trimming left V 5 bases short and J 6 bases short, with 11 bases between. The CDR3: CASSNPGVNIQYF. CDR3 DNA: TGTGCCAGCAGTAACCCAGGGGTAAACATTCAGTACTTC.

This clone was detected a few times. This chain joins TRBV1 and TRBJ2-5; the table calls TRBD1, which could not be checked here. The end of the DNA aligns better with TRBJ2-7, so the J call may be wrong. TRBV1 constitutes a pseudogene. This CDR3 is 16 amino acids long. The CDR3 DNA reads TGCACCAGCAGCCAAGACCAGGGGCTAGGTACCTACGAGCAGTACTTC. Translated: CTSSQDQGLGTYEQYF.

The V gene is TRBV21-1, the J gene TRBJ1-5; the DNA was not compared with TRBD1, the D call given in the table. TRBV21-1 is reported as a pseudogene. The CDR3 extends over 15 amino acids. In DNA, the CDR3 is TGTGCCAGCAGTATTCGGGACAGCCTAAATCAGTCCCAGCATTTT. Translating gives CASSIRDSLNQSQHF.

CDR3 sequence: CAISESGPAGGYEQYF. The DNA of the CDR3 is TGTGCCATCAGTGAGTCGGGGCCGGCAGGGGGTTACGAGCAGTACTTC. This sequence joins TRBV10-3 and TRBJ2-7, with 7 bases aligning to TRBD1. Germline V CDR1 and CDR2: ENHRY, SYGVKD. The CDR3 length is 16 residues. Losses at the gene ends were 0 bases for V and 4 bases for J; bases not matched to a gene: 9.

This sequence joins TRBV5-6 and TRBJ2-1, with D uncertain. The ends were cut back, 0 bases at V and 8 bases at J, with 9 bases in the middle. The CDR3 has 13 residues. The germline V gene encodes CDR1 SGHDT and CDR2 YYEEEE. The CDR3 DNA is TGTGCCAGCAGCTTGGGGGCCTCCCATGAGCAGTTCTTC. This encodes CASSLGASHEQFF. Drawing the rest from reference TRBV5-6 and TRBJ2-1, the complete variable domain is DAGVTQSPTHLIKTRGQQVTLRCSPKSGHDTVSWYQQALGQGPQFIFQYYEEEERQRGNFPDRFSGHQFPNYSSELNVNALLLGDSALYLCASSLGASHEQFFGPGTRLTVL.

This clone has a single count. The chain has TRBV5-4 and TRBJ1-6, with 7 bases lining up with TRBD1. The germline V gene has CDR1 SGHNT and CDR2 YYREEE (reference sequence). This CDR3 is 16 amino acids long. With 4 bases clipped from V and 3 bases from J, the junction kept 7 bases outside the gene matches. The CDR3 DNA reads TGTGCCAGCAGCCGACAGACAGGGAACTATAATTCACCCCTCCACTTT. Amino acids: CASSRQTGNYNSPLHF.

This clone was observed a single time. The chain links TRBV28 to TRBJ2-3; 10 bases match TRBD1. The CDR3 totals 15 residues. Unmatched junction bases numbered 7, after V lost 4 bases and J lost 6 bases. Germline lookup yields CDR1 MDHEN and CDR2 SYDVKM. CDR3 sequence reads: CASSSSGTGVDTQYF. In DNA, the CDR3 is TGTGCCAGCAGTTCATCCGGGACAGGGGTTGATACGCAGTATTTT.

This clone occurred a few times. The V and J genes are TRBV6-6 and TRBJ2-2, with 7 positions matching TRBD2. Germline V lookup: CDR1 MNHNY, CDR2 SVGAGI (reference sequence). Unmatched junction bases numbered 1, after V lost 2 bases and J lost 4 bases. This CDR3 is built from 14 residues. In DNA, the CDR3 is TGTGCCAGCAGTTACGCTAGCGGCACCGGGGAGCTGTTTTTT. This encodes CASSYASGTGELFF.

The CDR3 sequence: CAISEDSSTNEKLFF. CDR3 DNA sequence: TGTGCCATCAGTGAGGACAGTTCAACTAATGAAAAACTGTTTTTT. This chain joins TRBV10-3 and TRBJ1-4, with D perhaps matching TRBD1 (5 bases). Germline V lookup: CDR1 ENHRY, CDR2 SYGVKD. Trimming removed 2 bases from V and 0 bases from J, with 7 bases in between. CDR3 length: 15 amino acids.